This T cell receptor (beta chain) was sequenced for a study of T cells in Graves' hyperthyroidism and ophthalmopathy. Study-wide points: It was a median about 6.5 months before onset that the model predicted ophthalmopathy.

This clonotype was recorded at least ten times. The antigen is not known. Germline-derived CDR1 and CDR2 are SGHVS and FNYEAQ. Unmatched junction bases numbered 7, after V lost 5 bases and J lost 5 bases. There are 14 residues in the CDR3. It was RNA transcripts that yielded the amplified TCR beta CDR3 regions. First-round RT-PCR with HTBI primers amplified the TCR CDR3 region. Each CDR3 protein gets one entry after TCRdb re-called the multiplex PCR reads with MiXCR. The table has approximately 620,000 distinct CDR3 sequences, 15% to 20% seen once. Sequences were obtained from blood. The sequence came from a woman aged 40 to 55 with Graves' ophthalmopathy. This chain links TRBV7-6 with TRBJ2-5; 8 nucleotides match TRBD2. The CDR3 sequence is CASSPGGARETQYF. In DNA, the CDR3 is TGTGCCAGCAGCCCGGGGGGGGCTCGGGAGACCCAGTACTTC.